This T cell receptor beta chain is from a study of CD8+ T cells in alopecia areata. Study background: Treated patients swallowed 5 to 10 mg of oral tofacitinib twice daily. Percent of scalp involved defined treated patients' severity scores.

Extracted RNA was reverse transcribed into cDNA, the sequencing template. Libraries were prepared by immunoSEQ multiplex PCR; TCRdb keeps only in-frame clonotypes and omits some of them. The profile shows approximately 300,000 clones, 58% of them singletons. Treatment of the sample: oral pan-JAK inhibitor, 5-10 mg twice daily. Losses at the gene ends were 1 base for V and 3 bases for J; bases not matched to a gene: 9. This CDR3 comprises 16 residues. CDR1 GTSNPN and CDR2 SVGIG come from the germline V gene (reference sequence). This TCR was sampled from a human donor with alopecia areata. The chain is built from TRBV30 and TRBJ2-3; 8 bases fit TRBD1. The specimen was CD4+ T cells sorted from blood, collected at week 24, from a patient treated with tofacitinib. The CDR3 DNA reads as TGTGCCTGGAGTGGTGGACAGGGAAGGTTGACAGATACGCAGTATTTT. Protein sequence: CAWSGGQGRLTDTQYF.